The 9 T cell receptor beta chains presented below share a single source sample, sequenced in a study of cytomegalovirus exposure and HLA in healthy donors. Primers for the PCR totalled 60 Vbeta and 13 Jbeta. The method was immunoSEQ multiplex PCR; TCRdb's version includes in-frame clones alone and lacks a portion of them. Among some 130,000 clones listed, about three quarters were seen once. Sequencing was done on a sample of PBMCs. Source of these receptors: a male donor in good health and CMV-seronegative.

In DNA, the CDR3 is TGTGCCAGCAGCCAGGAAGGCTGGCGGCAGGGGGAAGATACGCAGTATTTT. Translation gives CASSQEGWRQGEDTQYF. The chain joins TRBV5-6 to TRBJ2-3; 7 nucleotides agree with TRBD1. Trimming cost V 4 bases and J 5 bases; bases outside gene matches: 16. CDR1 and CDR2 from the germline V gene are SGHDT and YYEEEE. The CDR3 spans 17 residues.

This sequence joins TRBV2 and TRBJ1-4, with 9 bases aligning to TRBD1. Germline CDR1 is SNHLY and CDR2 is FYNNEI. V was clipped by 6 bases and J by 8 bases; unmatched bases: 7. The CDR3 loop spans 14 amino acids. The DNA for the CDR3 is TGTGCCAGCAGACTTGGACAGGGGAGGGAAAAACTGTTTTTT. It codes for CASRLGQGREKLFF.

J is TRBJ2-4 and V is TRBV4-2, with a weak D call TRBD2 (6 bases). V was trimmed by 0 bases and J by 2 bases, leaving 11 bases between them. This CDR3 comprises 16 residues. The germline CDR1 and CDR2 sequences are LGHNA and YNFKEQ. The CDR3 nucleotides read TGTGCCAGCAGCCAAGAGGCTAGCGTCACCAAAAACATTCAGTACTTC. Residues: CASSQEASVTKNIQYF.

The chain couples TRBV5-1 to TRBJ1-1; possible D gene TRBD1, 6 bases. Germline V gives CDR1 SGHRS, CDR2 YFSETQ. V dropped 0 bases and J dropped 5 bases, with 14 bases sitting between them. The CDR3 extends over 15 amino acids. CDR3 sequence (DNA): TGCGCCAGCAGCTTGGAAGGCAGGGGAGGGACTGAAGCTTTCTTT. Protein sequence: CASSLEGRGGTEAFF.

The chain employs TRBV19 and TRBJ2-7, with 10 bases lining up with TRBD1. J lost 7 bases, V lost 2 bases, and 8 bases had no gene match. Looked up from germline, CDR1 is LNHDA and CDR2 is SQIVND (reference sequence). The CDR3 has 15 amino acids. The CDR3 here is CASSIRGTGVWEQYF. The CDR3 bases are TGTGCCAGTAGTATAAGGGGGACAGGGGTTTGGGAGCAGTACTTC.

The genes are TRBV5-1 and TRBJ2-3; 10 bases are shared with TRBD2. Germline V lookup: CDR1 SGHRS, CDR2 YFSETQ. Unmatched junction bases numbered 4, after V lost 5 bases and J lost 4 bases. The CDR3 is 14 amino acids. CDR3 residues: CASRASGGADTQYF. The CDR3 DNA reads as TGCGCCAGCAGGGCTAGCGGGGGTGCAGATACGCAGTATTTT.

This clone was seen only a few times. This chain connects TRBV7-2 to TRBJ1-4, with 9 bases matching TRBD1. The germline gives CDR1 SGHTA, CDR2 FQGNSA. The length of the CDR3 is 16 residues. Trimming cost V 1 base and J 10 bases; bases outside gene matches: 10. The CDR3 loop reads CASSLDTGGSLGKLFF. The CDR3 nucleotides are TGTGCCAGCAGCTTAGATACAGGGGGCTCTCTCGGAAAACTGTTTTTT.

The chain joins TRBV7-2 to TRBJ1-2; D not resolved. The CDR3 is 13 amino acids. V was trimmed by 5 bases and J by 6 bases, leaving 13 bases between them. Germline V gives CDR1 SGHTA, CDR2 FQGNSA. The CDR3 sequence: CASSPRLTNGYTF. CDR3 nucleotides: TGTGCCAGCAGCCCCCGCCTGACAAATGGCTACACCTTC.

The rearrangement joins TRBV2 to TRBJ2-1; TRBD2 matches at 12 bases. CDR1 SNHLY and CDR2 FYNNEI come from the germline V gene. CDR3 size: 15 residues. V gave up 7 bases and J gave up 5 bases; unmatched junction bases: 6. The DNA for the CDR3 is TGTGCCAGCAACGGACTAGCGGGGCTTAACAATGAGCAGTTCTTC. Protein: CASNGLAGLNNEQFF.